What follows is one T cell receptor beta chain and its context. The antigen is undetermined. The sample holds other DNA sequences that translate to the same CDR3. Sorted-subset replicate PCRs used 200 ng of genomic DNA. This amount corresponded to about 30,000 T cell genomes. Assay: immunoSEQ multiplex PCR; the TCRdb copy retains only in-frame clones and omits some. The data hold 1,100,000 or so clones, with more than 75% observed a single time. The sample comes from a study of shared clonotypes between healthy human individuals. Study-wide results and caveats: Tissue TCR repertoires likely differ from these blood-only repertoires. The small donor group covered limited genetic and exposure diversity.

The sequenced material came from memory CD4+ T cells from PBMCs. Described subset: CD45RA-negative fraction. The receptor was derived from a man in his late teens or twenties in good health. Some clones in this sample may be carry-over from other donors' samples.

CDR3 nucleotide sequence: TGTGCCAGCAGTTCCGCCTACGAGCAGTACTTC. This translates into CASSSAYEQYF. V usage is TRBV27 and J usage is TRBJ2-7; no clear D gene. From germline, CDR1 is MNHEY and CDR2 SMNVEV (reference sequence). The CDR3 contains 11 residues. The ends were cut back, 4 bases at V and 2 bases at J, with 3 bases in the middle.